This T cell receptor (beta chain) originates from a study of response to subunit inactivated influenza vaccine. Study-level results: There was a suggestion from the authors that each seasonal influenza vaccination recruits few new T cells.

The CDR3 extends over 15 amino acids. Germline V CDR1 and CDR2: SGHTA, FQGNSA. The V end lost 2 bases, the J end lost 1 base, and 11 bases lay between the germline ends. About this clonotype itself: The target antigen is unknown.

TCRdb independently ran MiXCR on the RT-PCR reads; one entry per CDR3 protein. The repertoire holds 800,000 or so distinct CDR3 sequences, 21% seen once, with about 10% in the top ten. The sequence was collected from a man aged 50 to 60 who received an inactivated influenza vaccine. The rearrangement links TRBV7-2 to TRBJ1-1; D possibly corresponds to TRBD1 (6 bases). This specimen was PBMCs from blood, taken around 5 days after vaccination. The CDR3 here is CASSLPEQGNTEAFF. The CDR3 DNA reads as TGTGCCAGCAGCTTACCCGAACAGGGGAACACTGAAGCTTTCTTT.